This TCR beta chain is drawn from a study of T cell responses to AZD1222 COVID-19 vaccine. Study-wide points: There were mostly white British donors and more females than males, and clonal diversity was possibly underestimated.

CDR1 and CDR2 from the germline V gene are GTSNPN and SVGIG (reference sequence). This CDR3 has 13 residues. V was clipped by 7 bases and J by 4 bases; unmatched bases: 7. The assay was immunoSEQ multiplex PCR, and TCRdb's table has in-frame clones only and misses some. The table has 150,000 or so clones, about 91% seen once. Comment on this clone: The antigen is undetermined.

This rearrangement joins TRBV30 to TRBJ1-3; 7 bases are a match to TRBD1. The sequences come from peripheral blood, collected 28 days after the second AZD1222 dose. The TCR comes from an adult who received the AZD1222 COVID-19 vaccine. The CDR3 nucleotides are TGTGCCTTACAGGGGCAGGCGGGAAACACCATATATTTT. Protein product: CALQGQAGNTIYF.